This entry lists 24 T cell receptor beta chains sequenced from one sample in a study of OX40 agonist ivuxolimab in advanced cancers. Measured with immunoSEQ multiplex PCR; TCRdb has only the in-frame clones, and not every one. The table has approximately 15,000 clones, 80% seen once. Specimen: CD4+ or CD8+ T cells sorted from blood, collected in a trial of the OX40 agonist ivuxolimab. These receptor sequences come from an adult with an advanced solid tumor such as melanoma, head and neck, liver or kidney cancer.

This clone appeared a single time. This sequence joins TRBV2 and TRBJ1-2; no reliable D call. This CDR3 has 14 residues. Germline CDR1 and CDR2: SNHLY and FYNNEI. V lost 6 bases and J 2 bases, leaving 13 bases between the germline ends. Here the CDR3 DNA reads TGTGCCAGCAGCACCGACACCTTCAACTATGGCTACACCTTC. This translates into CASSTDTFNYGYTF. The variable domain in full, with the rest retrieved from reference TRBV2 and TRBJ1-2, is EPEVTQTPSHQVTQMGQEVILRCVPISNHLYFYWYRQILGQKVEFLVSFYNNEISEKSEIFDDQFSVERPDGSNFTLKIRSTKLEDSAMYFCASSTDTFNYGYTFGSGTRLTVV.

The V call is TRBV6-6, the J call TRBJ1-1; 7 bases are shared with TRBD1. Trimming removed 5 bases from V and 9 bases from J; junction bases left unmatched: 9. This CDR3 contains 13 residues. The germline CDR1 and CDR2 sequences are MNHNY and SVGAGI (reference sequence). Written as DNA, the CDR3 is TGTGCCAGCAGTGGGGGTGACAGGGTGAAAGCTTTCTTT. Protein product: CASSGGDRVKAFF.

Only one count was recorded for this clone. The chain links TRBV4-1 to TRBJ2-7; tentatively, D is TRBD2 (7 bases). The V end lost 1 base, the J end lost 2 bases, and 12 bases lay between the germline ends. The CDR3 is made up of 15 amino acids. In germline, CDR1 is MGHRA, CDR2 YSYEKL. CDR3 sequence (DNA): TGCGCCAGCAGCCAAGCACCCGGGGGGCCCTACGAGCAGTACTTC. This translates into CASSQAPGGPYEQYF.

The rearrangement joins TRBV30 to TRBJ1-2; D is undetermined. The V gene's germline CDR1 is GTSNPN and CDR2 SVGIG (reference sequence). V was pared by 5 bases and J by 4 bases, with 14 bases between. The CDR3 totals 13 residues. CDR3 residues: CAWWISSPYGYTF. The CDR3 coding sequence is TGTGCCTGGTGGATAAGTTCCCCCTATGGCTACACCTTC.

This clone occurred a few times. The V and J genes are TRBV5-1 and TRBJ1-6, with D hard to call. Germline loops: CDR1 SGHRS, CDR2 YFSETQ. The CDR3 totals 15 residues. With 3 bases removed from V and 7 bases from J, the gap between germline ends came to 14 bases. The DNA for the CDR3 is TGCGCCAGCAGCTCTCCCGGGGAGAAGAATTCACCCCTCCACTTT. Its protein product is CASSSPGEKNSPLHF.

This clone has a handful of counts. This chain links TRBV27 with TRBJ2-7, with D hard to call. The CDR3 loop spans 11 amino acids. CDR1 is MNHEY and CDR2 is SMNVEV in the germline V gene (reference sequence). Trimming removed 6 bases at V and 4 bases at J, with 7 bases between. CDR3 loop: CASSSVYEQYF. The CDR3 coding sequence is TGTGCCAGCAGCTCAGTGTACGAGCAGTACTTC.

The rearrangement uses TRBV7-9 and TRBJ2-1, with D perhaps TRBD2 (5 bases). The CDR3 covers 13 residues. CDR1 is SEHNR, CDR2 FQNEAQ, per germline (reference sequence). V lost 0 bases and J lost 7, with 7 bases in between. In nucleotides, the CDR3 is TGTGCCAGCAGCTTAGCGAGGGAGAATGAGCAGTTCTTC. It yields the protein CASSLARENEQFF. The variable domain in full, with the rest retrieved from reference TRBV7-9 and TRBJ2-1, is DTGVSQNPRHKITKRGQNVTFRCDPISEHNRLYWYRQTLGQGPEFLTYFQNEAQLEKSRLLSDRFSAERPKGSFSTLEIQRTEQGDSAMYLCASSLARENEQFFGPGTRLTVL.

This chain uses TRBV29-1 with TRBJ1-1; possibly TRBD1 for D (5 bases). The CDR3 has 14 residues. The germline V gene has CDR1 SQVTM and CDR2 ANQGSEA. The V and J ends lost 3 bases and 5 bases respectively, with 16 bases between them. CDR3 sequence: CSVDMRAGLTEAFF. In DNA form, the CDR3 reads TGCAGCGTTGATATGAGGGCAGGGCTAACTGAAGCTTTCTTT.

The CDR3 region is CASSLEPGNTEAFF. DNA for the CDR3: TGTGCCAGCAGCTTAGAACCGGGGAACACTGAAGCTTTCTTT. The J gene is TRBJ1-1, the V gene TRBV7-9; no reliable D call. The CDR3 contains 14 residues. Germline lookup yields CDR1 SEHNR and CDR2 FQNEAQ (reference sequence). The V and J ends lost 1 base and 1 base respectively, with 7 bases between them. Together with reference TRBV7-9 and TRBJ1-1, the CDR3 gives the full variable domain: DTGVSQNPRHKITKRGQNVTFRCDPISEHNRLYWYRQTLGQGPEFLTYFQNEAQLEKSRLLSDRFSAERPKGSFSTLEIQRTEQGDSAMYLCASSLEPGNTEAFFGQGTRLTVV.

V and J are TRBV6-5 and TRBJ1-3, with 7 bases matching TRBD1. Germline assignment: CDR1 MNHEY and CDR2 SVGAGI. CDR3 length equals 16 residues. The trim removed 4 bases at V and 8 bases at J, leaving 14 bases unmatched. CDR3 sequence reads: CASSSIDRVDEDTIYF. CDR3 bases: TGTGCCAGCAGTTCCATCGACAGGGTAGATGAGGACACCATATATTTT.

The rearrangement links TRBV11-3 to TRBJ1-1; 9 nucleotides align to TRBD1. V gave up 1 base and J gave up 0 bases; unmatched junction bases: 3. CDR3 length: 16 residues. Germline V gene data show CDR1 as SGHNT and CDR2 as YENEEA. The CDR3 region has the DNA TGTGCCAGCAGCTTAGTCGGGACAGGGATGAACACTGAAGCTTTCTTT. This encodes CASSLVGTGMNTEAFF.

J is TRBJ1-3 and V is TRBV7-2; D is unclear. The CDR3 runs to 15 residues. V was cut by 5 bases and J by 0 bases, with 11 bases left in between. Germline values: CDR1 SGHTA, CDR2 FQGNSA. The CDR3 spells CASSPTEDSGNTIYF. CDR3 sequence (DNA): TGTGCCAGCAGCCCTACTGAAGACTCTGGAAACACCATATATTTT. Full variable domain (remainder filled in from reference TRBV7-2 and TRBJ1-3): GAGVSQSPSNKVTEKGKDVELRCDPISGHTALYWYRQSLGQGLEFLIYFQGNSAPDKSGLPSDRFSAERTGGSVSTLTIQRTQQEDSAVYLCASSPTEDSGNTIYFGEGSWLTVV.

In this sample, this clone turned up once. The V gene is TRBV7-9, the J gene TRBJ1-2, with 9 nucleotides matching TRBD1. This CDR3 contains 14 residues. Germline loops: CDR1 SEHNR, CDR2 FQNEAQ (reference sequence). The junction had 6 bases not matched to a gene; V was cut back by 3 bases and J by 7 bases. The CDR3 sequence is CASSFPGTGLGYTF. In DNA, the CDR3 is TGTGCCAGCAGCTTTCCCGGGACAGGGCTTGGCTACACCTTC.

The V call is TRBV6-5, the J call TRBJ2-1, with D uncertain. The CDR3 spans 13 residues. V shed 5 bases and J shed 7 bases, with 12 bases lying between them. Germline-derived CDR1 and CDR2 are MNHEY and SVGAGI. The CDR3 nucleotides read TGTGCCAGCAGTCCCCTAAGACTTAATGAGCAGTTCTTC. This gives the protein CASSPLRLNEQFF.

The J gene is TRBJ2-5, the V gene TRBV5-1; D not resolved. With the DNA end fitting TRBJ2-7 better, the J assignment may be wrong. The CDR3 is 13 amino acids. Germline V gene data show CDR1 as SGHRS and CDR2 as YFSETQ. CDR3 DNA sequence: TGCGCCAGCAGCTTGACAGACACCTACGAGCAGTACTTC. This codes for CASSLTDTYEQYF.

In nucleotides, the CDR3 is TGTGCCAGCGGATGGGGGAAAGCTTTCTTT. This sequence encodes CASGWGKAFF. The chain links TRBV2 to TRBJ1-1; D may be TRBD1 (5 bases). Germline V gene sequence: CDR1 SNHLY, CDR2 FYNNEI. This CDR3 is 10 amino acids long. V was clipped by 8 bases and J by 9 bases, with 10 bases between them.

The CDR3 here is CASGGTGSYNEQFF. The CDR3 nucleotides read TGTGCCAGCGGAGGGACAGGCTCCTACAATGAGCAGTTCTTC. The chain employs TRBV27 and TRBJ2-1; 8 bases align to TRBD1. The J segment lost 0 bases and the V segment lost 8 bases, leaving 3 bases of the junction unmatched. Germline V gene data show CDR1 as MNHEY and CDR2 as SMNVEV (reference sequence). The CDR3 is 14 residues long.

The V and J genes are TRBV12-5 and TRBJ2-5, with unresolved D. Germline CDR1 and CDR2: LGHNT and FRNRAP. V was clipped by 4 bases and J by 1 base, with 13 bases between them. The CDR3 runs 15 residues. DNA for the CDR3: TGTGCTAGTGGTTCCCCACATGATTTCCAAGAGACCCAGTACTTC. This codes for CASGSPHDFQETQYF.

V and J are TRBV5-4 and TRBJ2-1; TRBD1 is a possible D gene (5 bases). CDR3 length equals 14 residues. Trimming took 7 bases from V and 0 from J, leaving 11 bases between them. The germline V gene has CDR1 SGHNT and CDR2 YYREEE (reference sequence). CDR3 residues: CASAQGYSYNEQFF. CDR3 bases: TGTGCCAGCGCTCAGGGATACTCCTACAATGAGCAGTTCTTC.

This clone was seen just once. The V and J genes are TRBV6-5 and TRBJ1-2; tentative D call: TRBD1 (5 bases). The CDR3 has 16 amino acids. The germline V gene encodes CDR1 MNHEY and CDR2 SVGAGI. Trimming removed 0 bases from V and 4 bases from J, with 15 bases in between. CDR3 DNA sequence: TGTGCCAGCAGTTACTCTGTTTTAAGGGGTCCCTATGGCTACACCTTC. Protein sequence: CASSYSVLRGPYGYTF.

This clone was observed a handful of times. As DNA, the CDR3 is TGTGCCATCAGTTCGACAGGGGTAGACGAGCAGTACTTC. The encoded protein is CAISSTGVDEQYF. The J gene is TRBJ2-7, the V gene TRBV10-3, with 8 bases matching TRBD1. The V segment lost 5 bases and the J segment 5 bases; nucleotides outside the gene matches: 5. CDR3 length: 13 amino acids. Per the germline V gene, CDR1 is ENHRY and CDR2 is SYGVKD.

The V and J genes are TRBV4-2 and TRBJ1-6, with D unclear. Germline V gene lookup returns CDR1 LGHNA and CDR2 YNFKEQ. This CDR3 is built from 17 residues. Trimming pared 4 bases from V and 7 bases from J, leaving 20 bases between. CDR3 sequence (DNA): TGTGCCAGCAGCCTAGGGCACGACCCTAAAGGAAATTCACCCCTCCACTTT. Protein sequence: CASSLGHDPKGNSPLHF.

This clone has more than one count but fewer than ten. This rearrangement joins TRBV6-6 to TRBJ1-2; 7 positions agree with TRBD1. This CDR3 has 14 residues. CDR1 MNHNY and CDR2 SVGAGI come from the germline V gene (reference sequence). V shed 2 bases, J shed 6 bases, and the junction held 6 bases outside the gene matches. The CDR3 bases are TGTGCCAGCAGTTACGCTTCGACAGGGAATGGCTACACCTTC. Translating it yields CASSYASTGNGYTF.

The chain combines TRBV19 with TRBJ2-7; D remains ambiguous. This CDR3 comprises 15 residues. Germline values: CDR1 LNHDA, CDR2 SQIVND (reference sequence). V gave up 1 base and J gave up 3 bases, with 13 bases separating them. In nucleotides, the CDR3 is TGTGCCAGTAGTATAGCTGCCGGGCCGCGCTACGAGCAGTACTTC. Translation: CASSIAAGPRYEQYF.